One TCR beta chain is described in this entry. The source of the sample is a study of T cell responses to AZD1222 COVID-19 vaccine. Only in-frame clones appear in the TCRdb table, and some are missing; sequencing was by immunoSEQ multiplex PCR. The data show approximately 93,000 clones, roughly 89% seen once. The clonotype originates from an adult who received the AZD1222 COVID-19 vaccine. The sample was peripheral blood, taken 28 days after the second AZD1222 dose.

The CDR3 loop is CASKAKNIQYF. DNA of the CDR3: TGTGCCAGCAAAGCCAAAAACATTCAGTACTTC. V gene TRBV5-4 combines with J gene TRBJ2-4; D unclear. The CDR3 contains 11 residues. Germline CDR1 is SGHNT and CDR2 is YYREEE (reference sequence). The V end was cut by 6 bases, the J end by 0 bases, with 1 base between.